Listed here is a single T cell receptor beta chain. This entry belongs to a study of blood T cell repertoires in COVID-19. Generated by immunoSEQ multiplex PCR, the TCRdb table keeps only in-frame clones and is missing some. Of 200,000 to 250,000 clones listed, about 82% are singletons. The sequencing sample was made of peripheral blood. This receptor was identified in a woman older than 75 with COVID-19, enrolled during active disease.

The CDR3 loop reads CASSHRSGGLASATNEKLFF. Here the CDR3 DNA reads TGTGCCAGCAGCCACCGATCGGGGGGTCTTGCTTCTGCAACTAATGAAAAACTGTTTTTT. This chain connects TRBV3-1 (or the pseudogene TRBV3-2) to TRBJ1-4; TRBD1 is a possible D gene (5 bases). Germline V gives CDR1 LGHDT, CDR2 YNNKEL (reference sequence). Trimming removed 3 bases from V and 0 bases from J, with 23 bases in between. This CDR3 has 20 residues.